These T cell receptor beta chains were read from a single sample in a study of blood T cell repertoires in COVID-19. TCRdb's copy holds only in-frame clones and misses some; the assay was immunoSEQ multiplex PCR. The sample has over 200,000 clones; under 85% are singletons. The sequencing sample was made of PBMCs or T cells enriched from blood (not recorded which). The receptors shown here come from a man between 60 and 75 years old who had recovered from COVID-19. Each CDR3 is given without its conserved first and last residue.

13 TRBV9 ASSVVDRPNTEAF
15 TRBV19 ASSIVVGSGGKNIQY
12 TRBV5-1 ASSLFEQPYEQY
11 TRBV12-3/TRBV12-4 ASSFDVWSEAF
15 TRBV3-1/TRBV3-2 ASSHSRGRGDYNEQF
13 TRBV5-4 ASSGGQLTGNEQF
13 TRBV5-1 ASSPRQGKNTEAF
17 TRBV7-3 ASSPRGGTGQTSWETQY
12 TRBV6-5 ASSSSRGGTEAF
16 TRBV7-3 ASSLRRAGTGEAGELF
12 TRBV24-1 ATSDPPPNNEQF
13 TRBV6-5 ASRGTGGVGYGYT
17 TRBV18 ASSPDTHSGQGVSYEQY
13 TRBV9 ASSLGGGQGDGYT
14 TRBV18 ASSPRTGIRATEAF
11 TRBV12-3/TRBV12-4 ASSFELTYEQY
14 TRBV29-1 SAAPGQGPTNYGYT
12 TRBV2 ASIRDREVYEQY
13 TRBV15 ATSRGPIRDEKLF
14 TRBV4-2 ASSQEGTGTNYGYT
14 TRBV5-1 ASSFGDFLGVGEQY
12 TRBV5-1 ASSLARGGDTQY
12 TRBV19 ASSLWRRGTEAF
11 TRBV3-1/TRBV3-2 ASTGGRHTEAF
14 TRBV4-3 ASSQGLAESIYGYT
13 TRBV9 ASSARTGGPDGYT
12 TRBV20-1 SASVGSSYNEQF
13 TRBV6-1 ASSEEGPVSYEQY
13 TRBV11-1 ASSRLSGSGNTIY
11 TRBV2 ASRLQGNQPQH
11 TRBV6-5 ASRKDRIDGYT
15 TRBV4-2 ASSRAGGGTSTDTQY
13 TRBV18 ASSPRVGGFYEQY
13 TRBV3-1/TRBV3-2 ASSPEDRGGYGYT
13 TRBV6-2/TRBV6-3 ASSYRGPGTGELF
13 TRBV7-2 ASSSRTGTAAEQY
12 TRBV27 ASSSSGLTDTQY
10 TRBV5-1 ASSLDGNGYT
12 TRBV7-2 ASSFRQGAGELF
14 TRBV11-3 ASSLLGGQPNEKLF
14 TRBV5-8 ASSLVPGQGYEKLF
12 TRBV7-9 ASSFKGGQDTQY
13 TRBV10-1 ASSRDSGLYNEQF
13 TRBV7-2 ASSLAETLKGSYT
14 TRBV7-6 ASSFGPGTGGSGYT
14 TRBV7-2 ASSLMGQGGQETQY
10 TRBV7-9 ASSLTQGGYT
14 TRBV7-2 ASGKLAGVFTDTQY
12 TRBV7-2 ASSLAGANNEQF
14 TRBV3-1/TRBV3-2 ASSQDRPDRTYEQY
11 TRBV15 ATSRDRGLEQF
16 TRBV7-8 ASSRARGGEAGANVLT
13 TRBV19 ASSMLQGSNQPQH
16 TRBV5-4 ASSLGTSGVSSYNEQF
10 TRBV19 ASSRQGNGYT
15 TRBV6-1 ASSEPGQGISGNTIY
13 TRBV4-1 ASSQDPGYVAEAF